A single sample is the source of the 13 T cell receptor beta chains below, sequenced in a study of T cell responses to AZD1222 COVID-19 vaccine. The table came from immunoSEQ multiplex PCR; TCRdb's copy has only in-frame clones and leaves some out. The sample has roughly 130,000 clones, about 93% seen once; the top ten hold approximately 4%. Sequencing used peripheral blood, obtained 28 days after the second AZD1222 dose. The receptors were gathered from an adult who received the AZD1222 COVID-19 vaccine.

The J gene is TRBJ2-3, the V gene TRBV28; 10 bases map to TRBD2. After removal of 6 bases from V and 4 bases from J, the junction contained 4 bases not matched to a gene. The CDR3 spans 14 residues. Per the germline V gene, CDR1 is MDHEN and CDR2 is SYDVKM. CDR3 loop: CASSPGLASDTQYF. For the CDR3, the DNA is TGTGCCAGCAGCCCGGGACTAGCGTCAGATACGCAGTATTTT.

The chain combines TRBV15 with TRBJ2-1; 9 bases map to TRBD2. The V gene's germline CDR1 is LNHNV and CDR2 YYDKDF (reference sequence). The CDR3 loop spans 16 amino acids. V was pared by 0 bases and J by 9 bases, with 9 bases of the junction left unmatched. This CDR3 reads CATSRDKGGGAGEQFF. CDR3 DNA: TGTGCCACCAGCAGAGATAAAGGCGGGGGGGCCGGTGAGCAGTTCTTC.

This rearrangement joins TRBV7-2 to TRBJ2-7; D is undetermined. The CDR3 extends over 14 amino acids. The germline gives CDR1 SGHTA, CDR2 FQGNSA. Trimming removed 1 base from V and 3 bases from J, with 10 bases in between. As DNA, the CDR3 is TGTGCCAGCAGCTTAGAGGCAGGCGTCTACGAGCAGTACTTC. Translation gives CASSLEAGVYEQYF. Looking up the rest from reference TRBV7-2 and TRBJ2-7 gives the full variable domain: GAGVSQSPSNKVTEKGKDVELRCDPISGHTALYWYRQSLGQGLEFLIYFQGNSAPDKSGLPSDRFSAERTGGSVSTLTIQRTQQEDSAVYLCASSLEAGVYEQYFGPGTRLTVT.

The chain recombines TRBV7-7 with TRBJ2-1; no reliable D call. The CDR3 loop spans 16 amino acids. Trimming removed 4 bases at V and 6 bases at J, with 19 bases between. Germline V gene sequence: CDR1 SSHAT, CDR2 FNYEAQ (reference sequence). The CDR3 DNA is TGTGCCAGCAGCTCCCAGACCCGCCCTTCCCTCAATGAGCAGTTCTTC. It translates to CASSSQTRPSLNEQFF.

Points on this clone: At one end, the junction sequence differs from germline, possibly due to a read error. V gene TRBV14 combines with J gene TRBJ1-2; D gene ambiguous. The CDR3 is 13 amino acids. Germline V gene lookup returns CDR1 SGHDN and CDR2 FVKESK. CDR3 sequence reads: CASSQVFGLGLLF. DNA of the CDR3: TGTGCCAGCAGCCAAGTTTTCGGCCTGGGGTTGCTCTTC.

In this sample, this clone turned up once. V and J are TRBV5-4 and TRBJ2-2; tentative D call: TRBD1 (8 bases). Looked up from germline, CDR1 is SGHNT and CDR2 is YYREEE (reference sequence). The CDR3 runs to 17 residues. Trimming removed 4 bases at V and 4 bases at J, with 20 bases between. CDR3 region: CASSPREGDRGTGELFF. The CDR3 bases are TGTGCCAGCAGCCCCAGGGAGGGAGACAGGGGCACCGGGGAGCTGTTTTTT. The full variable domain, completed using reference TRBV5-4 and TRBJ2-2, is ETGVTQSPTHLIKTRGQQVTLRCSSQSGHNTVSWYQQALGQGPQFIFQYYREEENGRGNFPPRFSGLQFPNYSSELNVNALELDDSALYLCASSPREGDRGTGELFFGEGSRLTVL.

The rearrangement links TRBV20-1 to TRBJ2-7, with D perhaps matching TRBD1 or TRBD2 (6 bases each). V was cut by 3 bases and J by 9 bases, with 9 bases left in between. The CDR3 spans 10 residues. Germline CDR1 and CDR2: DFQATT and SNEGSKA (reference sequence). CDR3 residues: CSASGGGQYF. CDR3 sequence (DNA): TGCAGTGCTAGCGGAGGGGGGCAGTACTTC.

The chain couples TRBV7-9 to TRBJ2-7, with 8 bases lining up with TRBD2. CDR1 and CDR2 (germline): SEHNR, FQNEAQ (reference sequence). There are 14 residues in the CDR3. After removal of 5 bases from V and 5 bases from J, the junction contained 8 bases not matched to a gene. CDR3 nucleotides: TGTGCCAGCAGCGCAAGCGGGAGCGGCGACGAGCAGTACTTC. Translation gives CASSASGSGDEQYF. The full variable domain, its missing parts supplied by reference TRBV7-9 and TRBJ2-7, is DTGVSQNPRHKITKRGQNVTFRCDPISEHNRLYWYRQTLGQGPEFLTYFQNEAQLEKSRLLSDRFSAERPKGSFSTLEIQRTEQGDSAMYLCASSASGSGDEQYFGPGTRLTVT.

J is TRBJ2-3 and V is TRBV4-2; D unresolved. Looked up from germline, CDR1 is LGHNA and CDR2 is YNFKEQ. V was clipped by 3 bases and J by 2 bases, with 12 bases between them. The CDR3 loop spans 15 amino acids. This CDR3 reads CASSQRQADTDTQYF. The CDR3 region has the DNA TGTGCCAGCAGCCAGAGACAAGCCGACACAGATACGCAGTATTTT.

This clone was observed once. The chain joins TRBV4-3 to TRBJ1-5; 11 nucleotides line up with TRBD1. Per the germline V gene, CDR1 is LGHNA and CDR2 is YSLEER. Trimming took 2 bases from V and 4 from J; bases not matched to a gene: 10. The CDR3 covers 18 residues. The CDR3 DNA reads TGCGCCAGCAGCCAAACGGGACAGGGGGAGATGAAGAATCAGCCCCAGCATTTT. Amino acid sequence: CASSQTGQGEMKNQPQHF.

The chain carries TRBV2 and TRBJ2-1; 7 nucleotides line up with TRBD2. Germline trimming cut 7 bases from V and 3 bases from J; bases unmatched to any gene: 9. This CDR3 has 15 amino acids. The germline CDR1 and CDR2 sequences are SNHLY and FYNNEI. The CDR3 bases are TGTGCCAGCACGCGGGCTAGCGGCTACTACAATGAGCAGTTCTTC. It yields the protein CASTRASGYYNEQFF. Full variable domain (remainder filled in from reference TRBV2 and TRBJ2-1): EPEVTQTPSHQVTQMGQEVILRCVPISNHLYFYWYRQILGQKVEFLVSFYNNEISEKSEIFDDQFSVERPDGSNFTLKIRSTKLEDSAMYFCASTRASGYYNEQFFGPGTRLTVL.

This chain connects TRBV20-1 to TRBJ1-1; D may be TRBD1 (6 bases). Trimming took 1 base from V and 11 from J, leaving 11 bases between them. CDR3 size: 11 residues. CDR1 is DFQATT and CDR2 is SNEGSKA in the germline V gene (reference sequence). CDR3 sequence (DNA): TGCAGTGCTAGAGGAACAGGGCTGGCTTTCTTT. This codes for CSARGTGLAFF.

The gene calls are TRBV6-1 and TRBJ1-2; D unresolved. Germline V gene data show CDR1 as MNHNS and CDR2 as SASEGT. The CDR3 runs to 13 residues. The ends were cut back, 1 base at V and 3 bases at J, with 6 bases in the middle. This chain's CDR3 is CASSEDGDYGYTF. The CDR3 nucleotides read TGTGCCAGCAGTGAAGACGGTGACTATGGCTACACCTTC.